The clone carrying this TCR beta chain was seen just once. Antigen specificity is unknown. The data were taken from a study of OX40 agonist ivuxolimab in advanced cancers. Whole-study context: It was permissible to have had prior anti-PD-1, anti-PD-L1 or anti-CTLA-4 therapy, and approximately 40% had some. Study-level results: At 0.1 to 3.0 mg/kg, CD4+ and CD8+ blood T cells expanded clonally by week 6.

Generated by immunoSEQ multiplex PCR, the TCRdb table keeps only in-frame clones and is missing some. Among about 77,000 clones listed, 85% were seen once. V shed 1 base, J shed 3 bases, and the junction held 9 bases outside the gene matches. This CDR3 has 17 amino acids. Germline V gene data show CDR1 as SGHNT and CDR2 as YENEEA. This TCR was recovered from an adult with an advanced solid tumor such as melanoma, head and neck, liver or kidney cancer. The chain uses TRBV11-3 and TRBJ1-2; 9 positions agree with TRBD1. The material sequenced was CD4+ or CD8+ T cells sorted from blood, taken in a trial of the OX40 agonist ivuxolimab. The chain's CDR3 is CASSLATGTGRYYGYTF. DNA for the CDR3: TGTGCCAGCAGCTTAGCCACTGGGACAGGGAGATACTATGGCTACACCTTC. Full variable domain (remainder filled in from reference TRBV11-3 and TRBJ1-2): EAGVVQSPRYKIIEKKQPVAFWCNPISGHNTLYWYLQNLGQGPELLIRYENEEAVDDSQLPKDRFSAERLKGVDSTLKIQPAELGDSAVYLCASSLATGTGRYYGYTFGSGTRLTVV.